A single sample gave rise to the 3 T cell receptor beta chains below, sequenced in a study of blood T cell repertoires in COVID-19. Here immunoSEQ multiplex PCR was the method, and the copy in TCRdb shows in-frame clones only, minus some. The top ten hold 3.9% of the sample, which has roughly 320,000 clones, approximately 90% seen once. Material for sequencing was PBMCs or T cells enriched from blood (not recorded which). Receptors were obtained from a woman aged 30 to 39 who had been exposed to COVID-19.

CDR3 nucleotides: TGTGCCAGCAGTTACCCCGGGACTAGCGGGGAGTTAGAGACCCAGTACTTC. This encodes CASSYPGTSGELETQYF. The V gene is TRBV6-7, the J gene TRBJ2-5; 13 bases match TRBD2. TRBV6-7 counts as an open reading frame of uncertain function. The V and J ends lost 2 bases and 4 bases, in that order; junction bases with no gene match: 7. The CDR3 spans 17 residues.

CDR3 coding DNA: TGTGCCAGCAGCCTCGGGATTGGGGGGGGCTTCTTAGATACGCAGTATTTT. This translates into CASSLGIGGGFLDTQYF. V and J are TRBV7-8 and TRBJ2-3, with D maybe TRBD2 (7 bases). Germline CDR1 reads SGHVS; CDR2 reads FQNEAQ. V dropped 5 bases and J dropped 5 bases, with 23 bases sitting between them. The CDR3 has 17 amino acids.

The CDR3 protein is CASSPKNPGRNEKLFF. The CDR3 bases are TGTGCCAGCAGCCCCAAAAACCCGGGTCGAAATGAAAAACTGTTTTTT. The genes are TRBV14 and TRBJ1-4; D remains ambiguous. Germline V gene sequence: CDR1 SGHDN, CDR2 FVKESK. This CDR3 contains 16 residues. V was shortened by 4 bases and J by 5 bases, with 17 bases between the two germline ends.